These T cell receptor beta chains were read from a single sample in a study of blood T cells in healthy people across ages. TCRdb used MiXCR to reprocess the 5' RACE reads, holding one entry per CDR3 protein. This sample has about 1 million distinct CDR3 sequences; roughly 24% occur once, and the top ten carry less than 0.75%. The same data also went into a second study, on T cells of mothers and their children.

Sequencing input: blood. The receptors were sampled from a girl aged 2-10 years in good health. The CDR3 runs from the conserved cysteine through the conserved F or W. D genes are given only for firm matches. Size is omitted from some rows. Given values are once, few, many or a class for expanded clones.

clone_size j_call cdr3_length d_call v_call cdr3_nt cdr3_aa
- TRBJ2-5 15 - TRBV7-8 TGTGCCAGCAGCTTAGTAGCGTTGGGGGGAGAGACCCAGTACTTC CASSLVALGGETQYF
few TRBJ1-4 15 - TRBV28 TGTGCCAGCAGCACACCGGGAACTTGGAATGAAAAACTGTTTTTT CASSTPGTWNEKLFF
few TRBJ1-5 13 - TRBV10-3 TGTGCCATCACGGGCGACCTCAATCAGCCCCAGCATTTT CAITGDLNQPQHF
medium-sized TRBJ2-2 16 TRBD1 TRBV20-1 TGCAGTGCTAGTCCTCGGGACAGGGGTCTTACCGGGGAGCTGTTTTTT CSASPRDRGLTGELFF
few TRBJ2-3 13 - TRBV9 TGTGCCAGCAGCGTTGGGGCTCCAGATACGCAGTATTTT CASSVGAPDTQYF
- TRBJ2-5 13 - TRBV20-1 TGCAGTGCTAGACAGGGTGGCCAAGAGACCCAGTACTTC CSARQGGQETQYF
few TRBJ2-1 15 TRBD2 TRBV5-5 TGTGCCAGTTCCTCCACTAGCGGGGGGGCCAATGAGCAGTTCTTC CASSSTSGGANEQFF
- TRBJ2-1 15 - TRBV2 TGTGCCAGCAGCCTTCACCCGGAGGGGGGGAATGAGCAGTTCTTC CASSLHPEGGNEQFF
- TRBJ2-7 13 - TRBV7-9 TGTGCCAGCAGCCTTGGATACCTCTACGAGCAGTACTTC CASSLGYLYEQYF
few TRBJ2-5 16 TRBD2 TRBV7-2 TGTGCCAGCAGCTTAGGGACTAGCGGGAGTTTGGAGACCCAGTACTTC CASSLGTSGSLETQYF
- TRBJ1-4 18 - TRBV20-1 TGCAGTGCGTTCCATCCCCTCCATCAGGGAGCAACTAATGAAAAACTGTTTTTT CSAFHPLHQGATNEKLFF
- TRBJ2-1 12 TRBD2 TRBV29-1 TGCAGCGTCCCCGGGGGGGACAATGAGCAGTTCTTC CSVPGGDNEQFF
- TRBJ2-4 12 - TRBV3-1 TGTGCCAGTACCAGGGAAGGCTCCATTCAGTACTTC CASTREGSIQYF
- TRBJ1-5 14 TRBD1 TRBV7-3 TGTGCCAGCAGCAAACAACAGGGGGACCAGCCCCAGCATTTT CASSKQQGDQPQHF
- TRBJ2-5 14 TRBD2 TRBV28 TGTGCCAGCAGTTTACGGGAGGAGGGGGAGACCCAGTACTTC CASSLREEGETQYF
once TRBJ2-7 11 TRBD1 TRBV10-3 TGTGCCATCGCAGGGGGCAACGAGCAGTACTTC CAIAGGNEQYF
few TRBJ2-5 11 - TRBV29-1 TGCAGCCCGGCGGCGGGAGAGACCCAGTACTTC CSPAAGETQYF